What follows are 19 T cell receptor beta chains derived from one specimen sequenced in a study of shared clonotypes between healthy human individuals (dated by TCRdb to the early 2020s). The receptor library was made with the immunoSEQ multiplex PCR assay. TCRdb stores this immuneACCESS table with in-frame sequences only. Part of the clones is absent; in the studies checked, under half of the shortfall reflects unresolved V genes, and no reason is known for the rest. This sample comprises 330,000 or so clones, approximately 79% of them detected only once. The top ten clones comprise 9% to 12% of the sample. The sequenced sample consisted of memory CD4+ T cells sorted from blood. Explained via the paper, the cell subset or site label denotes: CD45RA-negative fraction. The receptors were sampled from a young man in good health.

The chain joins TRBV12-2 to TRBJ2-3; no DNA check was done on the table's D call, TRBD2. TRBV12-2 is a pseudogene locus. The CDR3 has 21 amino acids. In DNA, the CDR3 is TGTGCAAGTCGCTTAGGCCTCGGACAGGGGGAGACTAGCGGGAGCGCAGATACGCAGTATTTT. Protein sequence: CASRLGLGQGETSGSADTQYF.

The chain couples TRBV11-2 to TRBJ1-5; D is perhaps TRBD1 (5 bases). CDR1 SGHAT and CDR2 FQNNGV come from the germline V gene. Deletions cut 1 base from V and 6 bases from J, with 13 bases between. This CDR3 spans 15 amino acids. The CDR3 DNA reads as TGTGCCAGCAGCTTAGGCCCAGGGTTGGGTCAGCCCCAGCATTTT. Translated: CASSLGPGLGQPQHF. The entire variable domain, with the rest obtained from reference TRBV11-2 and TRBJ1-5, is as follows: EAGVAQSPRYKIIEKRQSVAFWCNPISGHATLYWYQQILGQGPKLLIQFQNNGVVDDSQLPKDRFSAERLKGVDSTLKIQPAKLEDSAVYLCASSLGPGLGQPQHFGDGTRLSIL.

This chain connects TRBV29-1 to TRBJ1-1, with TRBD1 matching over 7 bases. In germline, CDR1 is SQVTM, CDR2 ANQGSEA. The CDR3 loop spans 13 amino acids. J lost 4 bases, V lost 3 bases, and 5 bases had no gene match. CDR3 nucleotides: TGCAGCGTTGAGAGCCCAGGGGGCACTGAAGCTTTCTTT. Protein sequence: CSVESPGGTEAFF. The variable domain in full, completed from reference TRBV29-1 and TRBJ1-1, reads SAVISQKPSRDICQRGTSLTIQCQVDSQVTMMFWYRQQPGQSLTLIATANQGSEATYESGFVIDKFPISRPNLTFSTLTVSNMSPEDSSIYLCSVESPGGTEAFFGQGTRLTVV.

This clone was recorded at least ten times. The chain employs TRBV5-1 and TRBJ2-3, with 7 bases lining up with TRBD1. Trimming cost V 0 bases and J 2 bases; bases outside gene matches: 15. Germline V gene data show CDR1 as SGHRS and CDR2 as YFSETQ. CDR3 length: 19 residues. DNA for the CDR3: TGCGCCAGCAGCTTGGGCCCGTGGGCCCCGGGACAGACCACAGATACGCAGTATTTT. Protein: CASSLGPWAPGQTTDTQYF.

V is TRBV29-1 and J is TRBJ1-2; 11 bases are a match to TRBD1. Looked up from germline, CDR1 is SQVTM and CDR2 is ANQGSEA. This CDR3 region has 15 residues. J lost 2 bases, V lost 3 bases, and 5 bases had no gene match. In DNA form, the CDR3 reads TGCAGCGTTGATCCCGGACAGGGGGCCAACTATGGCTACACCTTC. Translated: CSVDPGQGANYGYTF.

J is TRBJ2-1 and V is TRBV27, with 12 bases fitting TRBD2. There are 16 residues in the CDR3. In germline, CDR1 is MNHEY, CDR2 SMNVEV (reference sequence). The trim removed 5 bases at V and 5 bases at J, leaving 7 bases unmatched. The CDR3 sequence is CASSPPGLAGNNEQFF. The CDR3, as DNA: TGTGCCAGCAGTCCCCCGGGACTAGCGGGCAACAATGAGCAGTTCTTC.

The chain couples TRBV5-5 to TRBJ2-1, with 7 bases fitting TRBD1. Germline loops: CDR1 SGHKS, CDR2 YYEKEE (reference sequence). The CDR3 covers 15 residues. The V gene end was trimmed by 0 bases and the J gene end by 8 bases; junction bases not matched to a gene: 8. Written as DNA, the CDR3 is TGTGCCAGCAGCTTGGCAACAGGGACAGCTGATGAGCAGTTCTTC. It yields the protein CASSLATGTADEQFF.

The chain joins TRBV11-2 to TRBJ1-3, with 7 bases fitting TRBD1. The CDR3 totals 17 residues. Trimming cost V 4 bases and J 0 bases; bases outside gene matches: 9. Germline V gives CDR1 SGHAT, CDR2 FQNNGV. The DNA of the CDR3 is TGTGCCAGCAGCTCTCGACAGGGTACGTTCTCTGGAAACACCATATATTTT. It encodes CASSSRQGTFSGNTIYF.

The chain combines TRBV7-9 with TRBJ2-1, with D unresolved. The CDR3 is 13 residues long. Germline V CDR1 and CDR2: SEHNR, FQNEAQ (reference sequence). The V and J ends lost 1 base and 9 bases respectively, with 10 bases between them. CDR3 loop: CASSLEGWAEQFF. CDR3 nucleotide sequence: TGTGCCAGCAGCTTAGAGGGTTGGGCTGAGCAGTTCTTC.

The chain joins TRBV6-4 to TRBJ2-1, with D unresolved. Germline loops: CDR1 MRHNA, CDR2 SNTAGT. CDR3 size: 13 residues. V lost 4 bases and J 6 bases, leaving 10 bases between the germline ends. CDR3 nucleotide sequence: TGTGCCAGCAGTGCCTCTCAACTCAATGAGCAGTTCTTC. This gives the protein CASSASQLNEQFF.

The chain has TRBV7-2 and TRBJ1-1; 8 bases map to TRBD1. Unmatched junction bases numbered 4, after V lost 5 bases and J lost 5 bases. The CDR3 is 13 amino acids. Germline CDR1 reads SGHTA; CDR2 reads FQGNSA. The CDR3: CASSRDRGTEAFF. Written as DNA, the CDR3 is TGTGCCAGCAGCCGCGACAGGGGAACTGAAGCTTTCTTT.

This chain uses TRBV6-6 with TRBJ1-2; no reliable D call. The germline V gene encodes CDR1 MNHNY and CDR2 SVGAGI (reference sequence). The V gene lost 5 bases and the J gene lost 8 bases, with 18 bases spanning the gap. The CDR3 covers 14 residues. The CDR3 DNA sequence: TGTGCCAGCAGTCCCCGCGGAGTCGCTAGGGGCTACACCTTC. It codes for CASSPRGVARGYTF.

CDR3 amino acids: CAISVMGGTEAFF. The CDR3 DNA follows: TGTGCCATCAGTGTGATGGGGGGCACTGAAGCTTTCTTT. The chain carries TRBV10-3 and TRBJ1-1; TRBD1 might be the D (5 bases). The germline gives CDR1 ENHRY, CDR2 SYGVKD. This CDR3 has 13 residues. Between the trimmed V and J ends, which lost 4 bases and 4 bases, there was a span of 10 bases.

This chain connects TRBV30 to TRBJ2-4, with 9 nucleotides matching TRBD2. V lost 1 base, J lost 8 bases, and 6 bases stayed unmatched. CDR1 is GTSNPN, CDR2 SVGIG, per germline (reference sequence). The CDR3 extends over 14 amino acids. CDR3 residues: CAWSGFSGSYIQYF. The CDR3 DNA reads as TGTGCCTGGAGTGGATTTAGCGGGAGCTACATTCAGTACTTC.

This chain uses TRBV7-9 with TRBJ2-1, with 8 bases lining up with TRBD2. The CDR3 consists of 14 residues. From germline, CDR1 is SEHNR and CDR2 FQNEAQ (reference sequence). Trimming removed 5 bases from V and 6 bases from J; junction bases left unmatched: 6. The CDR3 DNA sequence: TGTGCCAGCAGCCAAAGCGGGAGCTTCAATGAGCAGTTCTTC. Residues: CASSQSGSFNEQFF.

The J gene is TRBJ1-2, the V gene TRBV4-1, with D possibly matching TRBD1 (6 bases). Germline V lookup: CDR1 MGHRA, CDR2 YSYEKL. The CDR3 totals 13 residues. V lost 2 bases and J lost 4, with 8 bases in between. CDR3: CASSQRDTYGYTF. The CDR3 nucleotides read TGCGCCAGCAGCCAACGGGACACCTATGGCTACACCTTC.

The chain uses TRBV6-1 and TRBJ1-5; D gene unclear. Germline values: CDR1 MNHNS, CDR2 SASEGT. The ends were cut back, 6 bases at V and 6 bases at J, with 12 bases in the middle. The CDR3 consists of 13 residues. The CDR3 DNA is TGTGCCAGCAGCTTCGGTCTAGGTCAGCCCCAGCATTTT. It is translated as CASSFGLGQPQHF.

The chain joins TRBV29-1 to TRBJ1-2; D not certain. Germline loops: CDR1 SQVTM, CDR2 ANQGSEA. The CDR3 consists of 11 residues. With 4 bases removed from V and 5 bases from J, the gap between germline ends came to 8 bases. CDR3 in amino acids: CSVGDHYGYTF. CDR3 DNA: TGCAGCGTTGGAGACCATTATGGCTACACCTTC. Based on the CDR3 plus reference TRBV29-1 and TRBJ1-2, the full variable domain is SAVISQKPSRDICQRGTSLTIQCQVDSQVTMMFWYRQQPGQSLTLIATANQGSEATYESGFVIDKFPISRPNLTFSTLTVSNMSPEDSSIYLCSVGDHYGYTFGSGTRLTVV.

The chain uses TRBV7-2 and TRBJ2-7; 7 nucleotides line up with TRBD1. V shed 2 bases, J shed 5 bases, and the junction held 12 bases outside the gene matches. Germline V gene lookup returns CDR1 SGHTA and CDR2 FQGNSA. The CDR3 is 16 residues long. The DNA for the CDR3 is TGTGCCAGCAGCTTACTAGGGACAGTTCGACCCCACGAGCAGTACTTC. It translates to CASSLLGTVRPHEQYF.